The source of this T cell receptor (beta chain) is a study of shared clonotypes between healthy human individuals. Germline V lookup: CDR1 SNHLY, CDR2 FYNNEI. After removal of 3 bases from V and 2 bases from J, the junction contained 4 bases not matched to a gene. The CDR3 loop spans 14 amino acids. Input per replicate PCR of unsorted PBMC was about 300 ng DNA, corresponding to 25,000 to 30,000 T cell genomes. Profiling relied on immunoSEQ multiplex PCR, and the TCRdb table lists in-frame clones only, not all of them. Seen here are 75,000 to 100,000 clones, around 47% observed once, and the top ten hold about 15%.

The chain uses TRBV2 and TRBJ2-7, with 7 positions matching TRBD2. Material for sequencing was PBMCs. This sequence originates from a woman aged 40 to 55 in good health. Some clones in this sample may be carry-over from other donors' samples. The CDR3 region is CASSEASGPYEQYF. CDR3 coding DNA: TGTGCCAGCAGTGAGGCTAGCGGACCCTACGAGCAGTACTTC.